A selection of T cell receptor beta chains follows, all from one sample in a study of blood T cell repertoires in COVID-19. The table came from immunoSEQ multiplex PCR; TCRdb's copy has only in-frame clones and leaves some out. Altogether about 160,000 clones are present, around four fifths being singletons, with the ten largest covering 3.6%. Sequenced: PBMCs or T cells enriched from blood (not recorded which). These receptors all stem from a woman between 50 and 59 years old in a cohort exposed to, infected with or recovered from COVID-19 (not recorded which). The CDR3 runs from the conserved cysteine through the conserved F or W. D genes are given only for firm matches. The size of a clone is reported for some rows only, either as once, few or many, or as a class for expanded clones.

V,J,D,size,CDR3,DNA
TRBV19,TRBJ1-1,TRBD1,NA,CASRKTGNNLNTEAFF,TGTGCCAGTAGGAAGACAGGGAACAATCTGAACACTGAAGCTTTCTTT
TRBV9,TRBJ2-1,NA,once,CASSVGGTSYNEQFF,TGTGCCAGCAGCGTAGGCGGGACCTCCTACAATGAGCAGTTCTTC
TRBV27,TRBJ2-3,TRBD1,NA,CASSLSGRGRSDTQYF,TGTGCCAGCAGTTTATCGGGCAGGGGGCGATCAGATACGCAGTATTTT
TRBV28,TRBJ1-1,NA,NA,CASSEWGGADTEAFF,TGTGCCAGCAGCGAGTGGGGGGGCGCGGACACTGAAGCTTTCTTT
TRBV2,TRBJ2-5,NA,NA,CASSVERQETQYF,TGTGCCAGCAGCGTAGAAAGACAAGAGACCCAGTACTTC
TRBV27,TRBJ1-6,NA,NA,CASSWGGGPNSPLHF,TGTGCCAGCAGTTGGGGTGGGGGCCCGAATTCACCCCTCCACTTT
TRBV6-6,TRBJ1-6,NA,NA,CASSYSRDTGGSPLHF,TGTGCCAGCAGTTACTCCCGGGACACCGGAGGATCACCCCTCCACTTT
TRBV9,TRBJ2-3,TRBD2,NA,CASSPERGLSTDTQYF,TGTGCCAGCAGTCCCGAGCGGGGACTTAGCACAGATACGCAGTATTTT
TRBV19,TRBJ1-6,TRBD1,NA,CASRQGSSYNSPLHF,TGTGCCAGCAGACAGGGTAGCTCCTATAATTCACCCCTCCACTTT
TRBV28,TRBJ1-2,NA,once,CASGTAGYGYTF,TGTGCCAGTGGTACAGCGGGGTATGGCTACACCTTC
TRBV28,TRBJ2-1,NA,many,CASSPGLYNEQFF,TGTGCCAGCAGCCCGGGACTCTACAATGAGCAGTTCTTC
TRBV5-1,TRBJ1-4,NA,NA,CASSFVQNEKLFF,TGCGCCAGCAGCTTTGTACAAAATGAAAAACTGTTTTTT
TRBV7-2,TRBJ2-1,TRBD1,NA,CASSPKGLQGIRQFF,TGTGCCAGCAGCCCCAAAGGGCTACAGGGGATTCGGCAGTTCTTC
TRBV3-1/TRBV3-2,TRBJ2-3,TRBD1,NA,CASRPGQVPTDTQYF,TGTGCCAGCAGACCCGGACAGGTCCCCACAGATACGCAGTATTTT
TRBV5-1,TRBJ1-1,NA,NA,CASSPTRARTTEAFF,TGCGCCAGCAGCCCGACTAGGGCACGAACCACTGAAGCTTTCTTT